This paragraph covers one TCR beta chain sequence. In its sample, this clone was seen once. No cognate antigen has been identified for it. The record has no base qualities; no much larger clone is one base away. Inclusive of the bounding cysteine and phenylalanine, the CDR3 is 16 residues long. Only the CDR3 DNA stays, 48 bases, in frame from base 1. V ends up 5 bases short and J 3 bases short, with an unmatched junction base count of 6. Reading the germline V gene gives CDR1 SGHNT and CDR2 YENEEA. The data originate from a study of blood T cell repertoires in COVID-19 (TCRdb year 2020). Context from the whole study: Samples covering the acute and convalescent phases of COVID-19 were provided by collaborators in the United States, Italy and Spain. A de-identified subject ID, COVID-19 status, age in years and sex were almost always included in the sample metadata. The repertoires were made available in a free public database intended to serve as a resource for research on the immune response to SARS-CoV-2. The material from the prospective study consisted of cDNA or gDNA derived from T cells, B-cell-depleted T cells, or PBMCs. Deeply sampled blood TCRbeta repertoires from subjects exposed to, actively infected with, or recovered from COVID-19 were included in the dataset. Where available, HLA class I and class II types were taken from metadata supplied by the sample provider and were not determined by assay-based typing. Samples came from the ongoing ImmuneRACE study (first 160 participants) plus 1,254 subjects from 6 global collaborators.

The research as a whole found: The quantity of clinical and demographic metadata differed by source and by participant and was supplied without curation.

TCRbeta CDR3 regions were amplified from genomic DNA by means of the immunoSEQ Assay, a bias-controlled multiplex PCR. The study's processing was this. The number of nucleated cells in each sample was estimated by amplification of reference gene primers within the assay. Sequence reads were collapsed and filtered to measure the absolute abundance of every unique TCRbeta CDR3 rearrangement. Productive Simpson clonality was computed per sample as the square root of Simpson's diversity index over productive rearrangements. TCRdb re-hosts the immuneACCESS table, in-frame sequences only. Its copies lack some clones; in the studies checked, an unresolved V gene accounts for under half of them, and the cause for the rest is not known. D and trimming were read from the DNA, whereas the V and J calls and clone size are those reported in that table. The sample has about 140,000 clones on record, 82% of them singletons. The ten largest clones capture about 4.2% of the sample.

Whole blood was collected in K2EDTA tubes by collaborating institutions according to the institutions' own protocols. For TCRbeta analysis, collaborators shipped samples as frozen whole blood, isolated PBMCs, or DNA extracted from either of those sample types. This clonotype originated in a woman over 75 with acute or convalescent COVID-19. Recombination linked TRBV11-3 to TRBJ2-5, with 13 bases matching TRBD2. Sequencing input: peripheral blood. The sequenced DNA: TGTGCCAGCAGCGTGGCCGGGACTAGCGGGGAAGAGACCCAGTACTTC. Translated, this gives CASSVAGTSGEETQYF.